This TCR beta chain was documented in a study of blood T cell repertoires in COVID-19. Overall study: Samples taken during acute and convalescent COVID-19 were collected in the United States, Italy and Spain. PBMCs, B-cell-depleted T cells, or T cells provided the cDNA or gDNA that made up the material.

This CDR3 contains 14 residues. The V gene's germline CDR1 is GTSNPN and CDR2 SVGIG (reference sequence). Germline trimming cut 3 bases from V and 7 bases from J; bases unmatched to any gene: 11. The repertoire was sequenced with immunoSEQ multiplex PCR; TCRdb's copy has only in-frame clones and lacks some. The table records roughly 200,000 clones, around four fifths of them present only once. The rearrangement uses TRBV30 and TRBJ1-1, with 7 bases matching TRBD1. What was sequenced was peripheral blood. The TCR was taken from a man aged 40-50 years with active or convalescent COVID-19. The chain's CDR3 is CAWRHSGGRVEAFF. DNA for the CDR3: TGTGCCTGGAGGCATTCAGGGGGACGGGTTGAAGCTTTCTTT.